The source of this T cell receptor beta chain is a study of T-cell reconstitution after alpha-beta-depleted transplantation in children. V gave up 5 bases and J gave up 8 bases, with 13 bases separating them. The CDR3 is 12 amino acids. Germline loops: CDR1 SQVTM, CDR2 ANQGSEA. Construction of the TCRbeta library involved unique molecular identifiers. TCRdb called the PCR reads again in MiXCR, with one record for every CDR3 protein. The table lists some 600,000 distinct CDR3 sequences, over 10% of them singletons. General study findings and limits: It was newly produced T cells that mostly accounted for T-cell counts and diversity one year after transplant. By about two months after transplant, alpha-beta T cells reportedly arose from several hundred graft clones that had expanded. Several patients had high TCRbeta diversity at day 60; it came from surviving recipient T cells and thymic progenitors.

A note on this clonotype: Its antigen is not identified.

Sequenced here: PBMCs, mostly from graft donor cells, sampled 360 days after TCRalphabeta/CD19-depleted stem cell transplant. The chain is built from TRBV29-1 and TRBJ2-4; D is perhaps TRBD1 or TRBD2 (5 bases each). The clonotype originates from a male patient aged 10 to 17 who had a stem cell transplant for acute myeloid leukemia, so the T cells may come from the graft donor. CDR3 amino acids: CSVRVLGDIQYF. The CDR3 nucleotides are TGCAGCGTTAGGGTACTGGGGGACATTCAGTACTTC.